This note documents a single T cell receptor beta chain sequence. The sample originates from a study of blood T cell repertoires in COVID-19. Across the whole study: Both acute and convalescent COVID-19 samples were obtained from the United States, Italy and Spain.

Profiled with immunoSEQ multiplex PCR; TCRdb holds only in-frame clones, not every one. The repertoire has 160,000 or so clones, around nine tenths of them found once; the top ten carry 10%. V was cut by 2 bases and J by 7 bases, with 12 bases left in between. Germline CDR1 reads SEHNR; CDR2 reads FQNEAQ (reference sequence). The CDR3 runs to 13 residues. Sequenced input: peripheral blood. The V gene is TRBV7-9, the J gene TRBJ2-7; a possible D gene is TRBD2 (6 bases). This receptor was identified in a woman between 65 and 79 years old with COVID-19, enrolled during active disease. The CDR3 is CASSLMTGVEQYF. CDR3 in DNA: TGTGCCAGCAGCTTAATGACGGGGGTGGAGCAGTACTTC.